This entry features one T cell receptor (beta chain) sequence. These data come from a study of blood T cell repertoires in COVID-19. Profiling relied on immunoSEQ multiplex PCR, and the TCRdb table lists in-frame clones only, not all of them. The sample yields about 74,000 clones, approximately 86% seen once. Deletions cut 1 base from V and 2 bases from J, with 9 bases between. Germline loops: CDR1 SGHRS, CDR2 YFSETQ. The CDR3 contains 14 residues. The sequence was obtained from a woman older than 75 with active or convalescent COVID-19. Sequencing was done on a sample of peripheral blood. This chain joins TRBV5-1 and TRBJ1-2, with a possible D match to TRBD1 (5 bases). DNA of the CDR3: TGCGCCAGCAGCTTGTATGGGGCCAACTATGGCTACACCTTC. Translated: CASSLYGANYGYTF.